This T cell receptor beta chain was recorded in a study of blood T cell repertoires in COVID-19. Study information: Acute and convalescent COVID-19 samples came from the United States, Italy and Spain. The analysed material was cDNA or gDNA that came from T cells, B-cell-depleted T cells, or PBMCs.

As handled by the study authors: From reference gene primer amplification, estimates of nucleated cell counts were derived. Libraries were prepared by immunoSEQ multiplex PCR; TCRdb keeps only in-frame clonotypes and omits some of them. For V, J and clone size, that table is used; D and trimming come from the DNA. The sample consists of around 60,000 clones, 73% of them appearing once. The sequenced sample was peripheral blood. The sequence derives from a woman in her fifties or sixties with active or convalescent COVID-19.

The CDR3 is CASSLTQGTSPLHF. CDR3 sequence (DNA): TGTGCCAGCAGCCTCACACAGGGCACTTCACCCCTCCACTTT. This chain joins TRBV28 and TRBJ1-6; possibly TRBD1 for D (6 bases). Trimming cost V 6 bases and J 9 bases, with 15 bases left between them. The CDR3 runs 14 residues. The germline V gene has CDR1 MDHEN and CDR2 SYDVKM.